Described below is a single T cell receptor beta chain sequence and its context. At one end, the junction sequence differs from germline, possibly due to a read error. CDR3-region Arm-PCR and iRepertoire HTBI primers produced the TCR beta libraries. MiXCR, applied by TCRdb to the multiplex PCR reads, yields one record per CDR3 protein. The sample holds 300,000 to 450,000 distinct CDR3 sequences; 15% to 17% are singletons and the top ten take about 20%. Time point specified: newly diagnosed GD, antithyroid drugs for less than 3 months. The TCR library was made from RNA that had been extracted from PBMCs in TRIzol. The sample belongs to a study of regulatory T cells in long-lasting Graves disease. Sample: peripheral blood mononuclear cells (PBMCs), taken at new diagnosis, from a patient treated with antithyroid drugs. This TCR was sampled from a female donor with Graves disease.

The CDR3 DNA reads as TGTGCCAACAGCCAAGATCAGGGTCCGGGTTGGTCGGGTGAGCAGTTCTTC. Its translation: CANSQDQGPGWSGEQFF. This rearrangement joins TRBV14 to TRBJ2-1; D might be TRBD1 (5 bases). CDR3 length: 17 residues. Germline V gives CDR1 SGHDN, CDR2 FVKESK.